The 15 T cell receptor beta chains in this list originate from one sample, sequenced in a study of T cells in Graves' hyperthyroidism and ophthalmopathy (dated by TCRdb to between 2018 and 2021). The method was multiplex PCR. This sample was sequenced with an Illumina HiSeq 2000. TCR beta CDR3 regions were amplified from RNA transcripts. The first round of RT-PCR for the TCR CDR3 was performed with the HTBI primer set and the Qiagen OneStep RT-PCR kit. The raw public data were reprocessed by TCRdb itself: fastp quality trimming at Q25, MiXCR clonotype calling, in-frame beta chains only. Duplicate CDR3 protein sequences are folded into a single record with the most common DNA and genes. The sample has under 600,000 distinct CDR3 sequences on record, roughly 15% of them singletons. The leading ten clones occupy 3% to 4% of the sample. Sequenced: blood. All receptors come from a woman in her thirties or forties with Graves' ophthalmopathy.

This clonotype has only a few counts. The chain has TRBV29-1 and TRBJ2-1; D not resolved. CDR1 SQVTM and CDR2 ANQGSEA come from the germline V gene. The V gene lost 4 bases and the J gene lost 0 bases, with 16 bases spanning the gap. The CDR3 consists of 16 residues. This chain's CDR3 is CSVVGFQERSYNEQFF. The CDR3 DNA reads TGCAGCGTTGTCGGTTTTCAGGAACGCTCCTACAATGAGCAGTTCTTC.

The table lists this clonotype with many counts. The chain combines TRBV11-2 with TRBJ2-7, with 12 positions matching TRBD1. The germline V gene encodes CDR1 SGHAT and CDR2 FQNNGV. With V trimmed by 5 bases and J by 6 bases, 8 bases remained unmatched. The CDR3 totals 15 residues. Here the CDR3 reads CASSPRSGQGAEQYF. The CDR3, as DNA: TGTGCCAGCAGCCCCCGATCGGGACAGGGGGCCGAGCAGTACTTC.

The table lists this clonotype with many counts. The V call is TRBV16, the J call TRBJ1-6, with 10 nucleotides matching TRBD1. The J segment lost 9 bases and the V segment lost 4 bases, leaving 6 bases of the junction unmatched. Germline CDR1 KGHSY, CDR2 FQNENV. CDR3 length: 15 amino acids. Here the CDR3 reads CASSPIRDRGSPLHF. For the CDR3, the DNA is TGTGCCAGCAGCCCTATCCGGGACAGGGGTTCACCCCTCCACTTT.

This clonotype has at least ten counts. The V gene is TRBV5-1, the J gene TRBJ2-1, with 12 nucleotides matching TRBD2. V was pared by 0 bases and J by 5 bases, with 6 bases of the junction left unmatched. Germline values: CDR1 SGHRS, CDR2 YFSETQ. The CDR3 runs 17 residues. DNA for the CDR3: TGCGCCAGCAGCTTGGAACCTAGCGGGGGGGAACACAATGAGCAGTTCTTC. This sequence encodes CASSLEPSGGEHNEQFF.

This clonotype was found many times. The chain employs TRBV11-2 and TRBJ1-5; possible D gene TRBD1, 5 bases. The V end lost 2 bases, the J end lost 3 bases, and 14 bases lay between the germline ends. CDR3 length: 16 amino acids. Germline lookup yields CDR1 SGHAT and CDR2 FQNNGV. Written as DNA, the CDR3 is TGTGCCAGCAGCTTAAATAACGGGGCCCACAATCAGCCCCAGCATTTT. Translation gives CASSLNNGAHNQPQHF. Full variable domain (remainder filled in from reference TRBV11-2 and TRBJ1-5): EAGVAQSPRYKIIEKRQSVAFWCNPISGHATLYWYQQILGQGPKLLIQFQNNGVVDDSQLPKDRFSAERLKGVDSTLKIQPAKLEDSAVYLCASSLNNGAHNQPQHFGDGTRLSIL.

This clonotype was observed a few times. V is TRBV27 and J is TRBJ2-3, with D possibly TRBD1 on 5 matching bases. The CDR3 has 13 residues. CDR1 and CDR2 from the germline V gene are MNHEY and SMNVEV (reference sequence). Trimming stripped 8 bases from V and 4 bases from J, with 13 bases between. The CDR3 DNA follows: TGTGCCAGCGGCAGGGTCGGCGCAGATACGCAGTATTTT. It translates to CASGRVGADTQYF.

This clonotype was seen a few times. The chain couples TRBV24-1 to TRBJ2-1; tentatively, D is TRBD1 (5 bases). V dropped 2 bases and J dropped 6 bases, with 16 bases sitting between them. Germline-derived CDR1 and CDR2 are KGHDR and SFDVKD. The CDR3 is 16 residues long. The CDR3: CATSDSGPTVFNEQFF. The CDR3 DNA reads TGTGCCACCAGTGATTCCGGGCCGACAGTGTTCAATGAGCAGTTCTTC.

As for this clonotype: A read error is possible here, since a much larger clone lies one base away. The CDR3 region is CASTTGGTGSYEQYF. The CDR3 nucleotides read TGTGCCAGCACCACTGGAGGGACAGGGTCCTACGAGCAGTACTTC. The chain joins TRBV2 to TRBJ2-7; TRBD1 agrees at 9 bases. The CDR3 spans 15 residues. The ends lost 7 bases at V and 1 base at J; junction bases unmatched: 8. Germline assignment: CDR1 SNHLY and CDR2 FYNNEI.

This clonotype has at least ten counts. The chain is built from TRBV7-2 and TRBJ2-7, with D maybe TRBD2 (7 bases). The ends were cut back, 1 base at V and 3 bases at J, with 13 bases in the middle. This CDR3 contains 15 residues. The germline CDR1 and CDR2 sequences are SGHTA and FQGNSA. Here the CDR3 reads CASSLVAGANYEQYF. DNA for the CDR3: TGTGCCAGCAGCTTAGTTGCGGGGGCGAACTACGAGCAGTACTTC.

The gene calls are TRBV5-4 and TRBJ2-5; tentative D call: TRBD2 (5 bases). Germline V gives CDR1 SGHNT, CDR2 YYREEE (reference sequence). The CDR3 has 13 amino acids. V lost 1 base and J 5 bases, leaving 9 bases between the germline ends. The CDR3 is CASSLKGGETQYF. In DNA form, the CDR3 reads TGTGCCAGCAGCTTGAAGGGCGGGGAGACCCAGTACTTC.

This clonotype occurred many times. The gene calls are TRBV7-6 and TRBJ1-2; maybe TRBD1 (6 bases). Between the trimmed V and J ends, which lost 6 bases and 8 bases, there was a span of 22 bases. The CDR3 loop spans 15 amino acids. The germline gives CDR1 SGHVS, CDR2 FNYEAQ. CDR3 nucleotide sequence: TGTGCCAGCAGTCCCAAGGGGTCAGGGGTTGGCGGCTACACCTTC. Residues: CASSPKGSGVGGYTF.

This clonotype was seen only a few times. The J gene is TRBJ2-5, the V gene TRBV2; 8 bases are shared with TRBD1. The CDR3 totals 15 residues. The J segment lost 5 bases and the V segment lost 5 bases, leaving 10 bases of the junction unmatched. The germline V gene has CDR1 SNHLY and CDR2 FYNNEI. CDR3 sequence (DNA): TGTGCCAGCAGTAACCCCGCAGGGGGCAGTGAGACCCAGTACTTC. Its translation is CASSNPAGGSETQYF.

As concerns this clonotype: Being one base from a much bigger clone, this may be a read error. V usage is TRBV20-1 and J usage is TRBJ2-3; 10 bases line up with TRBD2. V was pared by 5 bases and J by 4 bases, with 6 bases of the junction left unmatched. Germline lookup yields CDR1 DFQATT and CDR2 SNEGSKA (reference sequence). This CDR3 is built from 14 residues. CDR3 residues: CSACTSGIADTQYF. In DNA, the CDR3 is TGCAGTGCTTGTACTAGCGGGATAGCAGATACGCAGTATTTT.

This clonotype has just a few counts. The V gene is TRBV30, the J gene TRBJ1-6; the D is unclear. From germline, CDR1 is GTSNPN and CDR2 SVGIG (reference sequence). This CDR3 is built from 15 residues. V lost 2 bases, J lost 8 bases, and 16 bases lay in between. In nucleotides, the CDR3 is TGTGCCTGGAGTCCCCCCCGGTCCAGAGATTCACCCCTCCACTTT. Translation gives CAWSPPRSRDSPLHF.

The genes are TRBV15 and TRBJ2-7, with D possibly being TRBD1 or TRBD2 (5 bases each). The CDR3 sequence is 13 residues long. Trimming left V 2 bases short and J 9 bases short, with 14 bases between. The V gene's germline CDR1 is LNHNV and CDR2 YYDKDF (reference sequence). CDR3 residues: CATSRSGAAMQYF. DNA of the CDR3: TGTGCCACCAGCAGATCCGGGGCCGCGATGCAGTACTTC.